This T cell receptor (beta chain) was observed in a study of identical twins. General study results and limits: Weaker excess sharing between twins was seen in beta out-of-frame sequences. Zero-insertion analyses could be partly confounded by invariant MAIT and iNKT cells. Conclusions rested on cross-sectional statistics rather than following the same donors.

Only a few counts were recorded for this clonotype. What it recognizes is unknown. CDR1 and CDR2 (germline): SNHLY, FYNNEI. V dropped 3 bases and J dropped 0; count of bases not matched to a gene: 7. This CDR3 has 16 amino acids. TCRdb fed the 5' RACE reads into MiXCR, producing one record per CDR3 protein. This repertoire shows 1.5 million to 2 million distinct CDR3 sequences, about 31% found once; its top ten account for about 0.3%. V is TRBV2 and J is TRBJ2-7; 8 nucleotides agree with TRBD2. This TCR came from a newborn girl in good health. The specimen sequenced was cord blood. CDR3 sequence: CASSEGLGISSYEQYF. DNA for the CDR3: TGTGCCAGCAGTGAGGGACTAGGGATTAGCTCCTACGAGCAGTACTTC.